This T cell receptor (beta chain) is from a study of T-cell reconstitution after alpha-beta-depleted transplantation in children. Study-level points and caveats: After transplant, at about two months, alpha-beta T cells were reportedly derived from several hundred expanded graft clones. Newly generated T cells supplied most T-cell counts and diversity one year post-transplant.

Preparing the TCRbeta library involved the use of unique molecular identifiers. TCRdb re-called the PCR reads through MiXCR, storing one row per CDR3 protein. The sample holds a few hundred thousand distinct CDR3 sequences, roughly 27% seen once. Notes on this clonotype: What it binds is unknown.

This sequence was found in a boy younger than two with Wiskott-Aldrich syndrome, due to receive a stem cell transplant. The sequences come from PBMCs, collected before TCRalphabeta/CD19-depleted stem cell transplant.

The CDR3 here is CASSRRTGTSTDTQYF. The CDR3 coding sequence is TGTGCCAGCAGCCGCCGGACAGGGACTAGCACAGATACGCAGTATTTT. The gene calls are TRBV14 and TRBJ2-3, with TRBD1 matching over 8 bases. The CDR3 is 16 residues long. Losses at the gene ends were 4 bases for V and 0 bases for J; bases not matched to a gene: 6. CDR1 and CDR2 (germline): SGHDN, FVKESK.